Listed below are T cell receptor beta chains from one sample, sequenced in a study of T cells in Graves' hyperthyroidism and ophthalmopathy. TCRdb called the multiplex PCR reads again in MiXCR, with one record for every CDR3 protein. The sample lists around 35,000 distinct CDR3 sequences; about 52% were seen once. The specimen sequenced was blood. These receptors originate from a woman in her forties with Graves' ophthalmopathy. Each CDR3 is given with its conserved first and last residue. D genes are given only for firm matches. Expanded clones get a size class; other rows say once, few or many, or leave the size out.

d_call	clone_size	v_call	j_call	cdr3_nt	cdr3_aa
TRBD2	many	TRBV5-4	TRBJ2-1	TGTGCCAGCAGCCCAGCGGGCGGGGGGGCGTCATTGAATGAGCAGTTCTTC	CASSPAGGGASLNEQFF
-	-	TRBV10-3	TRBJ2-3	TGTGCCATCCGGACGGTAATGAAGCAGTATTTT	CAIRTVMKQYF
-	many	TRBV11-2	TRBJ1-1	TGTGCCAGCAGCTTAGATCTCCAGAACACTGAAGCTTTCTTT	CASSLDLQNTEAFF
TRBD2	-	TRBV7-9	TRBJ2-1	TGTGCCAGCAGCCCAGGGGGACTAGCGAATAATGAGCAGTTCTTC	CASSPGGLANNEQFF
-	-	TRBV10-3	TRBJ1-6	TGTGCCATCAGTGGAACCGGGGGGAAATCACCCCTCCACTTT	CAISGTGGKSPLHF
-	-	TRBV6-1	TRBJ1-5	TGTGCCAGCAGTGAGGACACCCATCAGCCCCAGCATTTT	CASSEDTHQPQHF
-	once	TRBV6-5	TRBJ2-5	TGTGCCAGCAGGGACCGCATGAGAAATCAGCCCCAGTACTTC	CASRDRMRNQPQYF
-	-	TRBV7-2	TRBJ2-1	TGTGCCAGCACCCAGGGGGGGGAAGGGACCTACAATGAGCAGTTCTTC	CASTQGGEGTYNEQFF
-	many	TRBV6-5	TRBJ2-7	TGTGCCAGCAGCCAACCAGGGAAGGTCTCCGAGCAGTACTTC	CASSQPGKVSEQYF
-	-	TRBV5-1	TRBJ2-1	TGCGCCAGCAGAGTCGTGGGGGGCTACAATGAGCAGTTCTTC	CASRVVGGYNEQFF
-	many	TRBV6-6	TRBJ1-2	TGTGCCAGCAGTCGAAACCAGGATTCTGGCGGCTACACCTTC	CASSRNQDSGGYTF
-	-	TRBV20-1	TRBJ1-2	TGCAGGGCCGGGACCGCAATCTATGGCTACACCTTC	CRAGTAIYGYTF
TRBD2	once	TRBV20-1	TRBJ2-5	TGCAGTGCTAGAGATCTAGCGGGAGGGAGGGGAGAGACCCAGTACTTC	CSARDLAGGRGETQYF
-	-	TRBV12-3/TRBV12-4	TRBJ2-7	TGTGCCAGCAGTACCAACGGGGAGGCCTACGAGCAGTACTTC	CASSTNGEAYEQYF
TRBD2	-	TRBV7-2	TRBJ2-5	TGTGCCAGCAGCTCGGGCGGGGGAGCCGGGGAGACCCAGTACTTC	CASSSGGGAGETQYF
TRBD1	many	TRBV13	TRBJ1-6	TGTGCCAGCAGCTCGGGACAGGGAAGTTACTCACCCCTCCACTTT	CASSSGQGSYSPLHF
-	once	TRBV7-6	TRBJ2-2	TGTGCCAGCAGCCCCCAGGGGAACACCGGGGAGCTGTTTTTT	CASSPQGNTGELFF
-	many	TRBV5-1	TRBJ1-1	TGCGCCAGCAGCTTGGGAACGCTCATGAACACTGAAGCTTTCTTT	CASSLGTLMNTEAFF
-	many	TRBV6-5	TRBJ1-5	TGTGCCAGCAGTTACTCGAATATGGGTATTCAGCCCCAGCATTTT	CASSYSNMGIQPQHF
-	-	TRBV12-3/TRBV12-4	TRBJ2-7	TGTGCCAGCAGTTTAGCGCGTAGCTCCGAGCAGTACTTC	CASSLARSSEQYF
TRBD1	-	TRBV29-1	TRBJ1-5	TGCAGCGTTGCTGGACAGGAAAATCAGCCCCAGCATTTT	CSVAGQENQPQHF
-	-	TRBV7-9	TRBJ2-2	-	CASSFYICSARAPNTDTGELFF
TRBD1	many	TRBV20-1	TRBJ1-3	TGCAGTGCTACCAGACAGGGGGCTGGTAGAAACACCATATATTTT	CSATRQGAGRNTIYF
TRBD1	many	TRBV5-1	TRBJ1-2	TGCGCCAGCAGCGAGGGACAGACTCTCTACACCTTC	CASSEGQTLYTF
-	-	TRBV12-3/TRBV12-4	TRBJ2-1	TGTGCCAGCAGTTTTGAGGAAAGCTACGATGAGCAGTTCTTC	CASSFEESYDEQFF
TRBD1	many	TRBV7-9	TRBJ2-1	TGTGCCAGCAGCTTTTCTAGGACAGGGGACTCCTACAATGAGCAGTTCTTC	CASSFSRTGDSYNEQFF
TRBD2	many	TRBV5-1	TRBJ2-1	TGCGCCAGCAGCTGGACTAGCGGTTACAATGAGCAGTTCTTC	CASSWTSGYNEQFF
-	-	TRBV9	TRBJ2-1	TGTGCCAGCAGCGCGTGGGGGGCCTACAATGAGCAGTTCTTC	CASSAWGAYNEQFF
TRBD1	-	TRBV14	TRBJ2-5	TGTGCCAGCAGCCAACACAGGGGGCTGGTTGAGACCCAGTACTTC	CASSQHRGLVETQYF